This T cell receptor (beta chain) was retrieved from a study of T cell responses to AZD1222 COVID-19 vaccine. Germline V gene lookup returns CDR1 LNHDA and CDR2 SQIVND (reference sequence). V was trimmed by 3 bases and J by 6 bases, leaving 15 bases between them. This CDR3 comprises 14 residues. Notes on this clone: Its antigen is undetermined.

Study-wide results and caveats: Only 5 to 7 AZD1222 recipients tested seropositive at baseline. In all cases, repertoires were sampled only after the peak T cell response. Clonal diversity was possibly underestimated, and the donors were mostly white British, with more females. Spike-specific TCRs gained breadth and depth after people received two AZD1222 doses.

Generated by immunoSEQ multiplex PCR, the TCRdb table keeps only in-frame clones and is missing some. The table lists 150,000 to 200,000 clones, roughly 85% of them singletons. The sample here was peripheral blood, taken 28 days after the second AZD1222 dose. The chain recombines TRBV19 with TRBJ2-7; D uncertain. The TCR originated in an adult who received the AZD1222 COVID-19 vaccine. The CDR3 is CASSIVRTSPEQYF. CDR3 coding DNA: TGTGCCAGTAGTATCGTCAGGACCTCACCCGAGCAGTACTTC. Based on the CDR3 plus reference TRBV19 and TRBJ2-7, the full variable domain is DGGITQSPKYLFRKEGQNVTLSCEQNLNHDAMYWYRQDPGQGLRLIYYSQIVNDFQKGDIAEGYSVSREKKESFPLTVTSAQKNPTAFYLCASSIVRTSPEQYFGPGTRLTVT.